Below, 5 T cell receptor beta chains from the same sample are listed, as sequenced in a study of human T cells and chemical hapten exposure (dated by TCRdb to about 2021). In light of the paper, this sample's time point label describes: patch test 3, about 24 weeks after DPC sensitization. This specimen's treatment or condition label, per the study, means: therapeutic diphenylcyclopropenone sensitization with weekly scalp DPC. Total RNA was extracted from unfractionated whole blood collected in Tempus Blood RNA tubes. The library was generated by RACE. These reads were obtained on a NextSeq 500. The raw public data were reprocessed by TCRdb itself: fastp quality trimming at Q25, MiXCR clonotype calling, in-frame beta chains only. Under each unique CDR3 protein, matching rows form one entry showing the most common genes and DNA. Recorded for this sample are 30,000 to 40,000 distinct CDR3 sequences; more than 8% of them occurred a single time. The ten largest account for over 20% of the sample.

Source: whole blood, taken in connection with sensitization to the hapten diphenylcyclopropenone (DPC). The receptors stem from a man aged 50 to 59 with alopecia areata. Some clones in this sample may be carry-over from other donors' samples.

This chain connects TRBV28 to TRBJ1-5; a weak D match, TRBD1 (6 bases). The germline gives CDR1 MDHEN, CDR2 SYDVKM. V lost 5 bases, J lost 6 bases, and 17 bases lay in between. This CDR3 is built from 15 residues. The CDR3 is CASSPPQGVGQPQHF. The DNA of the CDR3 is TGTGCCAGCAGTCCACCACAGGGAGTGGGTCAGCCCCAGCATTTT.

This clonotype was recorded many times. The chain joins TRBV15 to TRBJ2-5; the match to TRBD2 covers 11 bases. This CDR3 has 19 residues. The V and J ends lost 1 base and 5 bases, in that order; junction bases with no gene match: 15. CDR1 and CDR2 from the germline V gene are LNHNV and YYDKDF (reference sequence). CDR3 amino acids: CATSRVPPAVAGGLETQYF. CDR3 coding DNA: TGTGCCACCAGCAGAGTTCCTCCTGCGGTAGCGGGGGGGCTGGAGACCCAGTACTTC.

This clonotype was seen more than once but under ten times. The V and J genes are TRBV7-2 and TRBJ2-7; possibly TRBD1 or TRBD2 for D (5 bases each). CDR3 length: 15 residues. Trimming took off 1 base at V and 1 base at J, with 11 bases between the two ends. From germline, CDR1 is SGHTA and CDR2 FQGNSA. CDR3 amino acids: CASSLVGTQSYEQYF. The CDR3 DNA reads TGTGCCAGCAGCTTAGTTGGGACCCAGTCCTACGAGCAGTACTTC.

This clonotype was observed at least ten times. The V and J genes are TRBV11-2 and TRBJ1-2; D is undetermined. V dropped 5 bases and J dropped 0 bases, with 10 bases sitting between them. Germline values: CDR1 SGHAT, CDR2 FQNNGV. This CDR3 is built from 14 residues. Written as DNA, the CDR3 is TGTGCCAGCAGCCTGGGTCTCGCTAACTATGGCTACACCTTC. Translating gives CASSLGLANYGYTF.

This rearrangement joins TRBV29-1 to TRBJ1-1, with D unclear. From germline, CDR1 is SQVTM and CDR2 ANQGSEA. The CDR3 is 11 amino acids. CDR3 DNA sequence: TGCACCTATAAGCGGGGTACTGAAGCTTTCTTT. Translation: CTYKRGTEAFF.